The present entry profiles one TCR beta chain with its context. This clonotype was seen more than once but under ten times. There is no known antigen for this receptor. No base quality values were provided; no much bigger clone lies one nucleotide off. The CDR3 runs 13 residues from the cysteine to the phenylalanine. Kept here is only the CDR3 DNA, which spans 39 bases and is read in frame from base 1. V and J are truncated by 5 bases and 8 bases respectively, leaving an intervening sequence of 14 bases. The germline V gene sets CDR1 to SGHRS and CDR2 to YFSETQ. Ophthalmopathy patients had moderately to severely active disease, with a Clinical Activity Score of 3 or more, a NOSPECS grade of 4 or more, and a disease duration of less than 3 months. Any patient with an uncontrolled infection, another autoimmune disease, pregnancy or lactation was excluded. Diagnoses relied on clinical symptoms, serum thyroxine and TRAb, thyroid ultrasound and orbital computed tomography. PBMCs were isolated from 10 ml of fresh peripheral blood by Ficoll-Paque density gradient centrifugation. Total RNA was extracted with Trizol reagent, and quality was checked on an Agilent 2100 Bioanalyzer.

This entry comes from a study of T cells in Graves' hyperthyroidism and ophthalmopathy (dated by TCRdb to between 2018 and 2021). At the level of the whole study: Peripheral blood was collected at initial diagnosis, before any treatment. In addition, the study compared T-cell repertoires in thyroid tissue and in blood from over 5 Graves' hyperthyroidism patients. For training and testing, the 100 or so patients in the discovery cohort were randomly divided in a 7:3 ratio. After blood sampling, hyperthyroidism patients were treated with methimazole at a starting dose of 30 mg daily, and ophthalmopathy patients were treated with high-dose intravenous methylprednisolone. To identify distinguishing TCR V-J signatures, a discovery cohort of 90 to 100 patients was used, comprising 40 to 45 with Graves' ophthalmopathy and approximately 57 with stable Graves' hyperthyroidism. Prospective prediction of ophthalmopathy was tested in an independent validation cohort of about 19 hyperthyroidism patients and 17 patients who later progressed to ophthalmopathy. The paper reports TCR Vbeta CDR3 sequencing of roughly 140 peripheral blood samples: some 44 ophthalmopathy, around 80 hyperthyroidism and approximately 17 progressor patients.

Amplification of TCR beta CDR3 regions was carried out from RNA transcripts. The first round of RT-PCR for the TCR CDR3 was performed with the HTBI primer set and the Qiagen OneStep RT-PCR kit. Libraries were constructed in a second round of multiplex PCR, after which size selection and purification were performed. Libraries were sequenced paired-end with 100 bp reads on an Illumina HiSeq2000. From the authors' description of their analysis: SOAPnuke was used to process the raw data, removing reads that contained adapters or uncalled bases, had a mean Phred below 15, or lacked an exact match to the constant primer or identifier. COPE v1.2.5 was used to merge high-quality paired reads, and clonotypes were defined as unique nucleotide sequences. MiTCR v1.1 was used to align clonotypes to the IMGT TRBV, TRBD and TRBJ reference segments. The analysis was restricted to V-J combinations with a frequency above 0.0001, which together covered just over 99% of the repertoires. A TCS score was defined as the ratio between F50 (clonal expansion) and ExV (chaos), using BLOSUM62-based TCRdist between CDR3 peptides within each V-J. Welch's t-statistics and random forest reduced 500 to 650 V-J features to under 15, which were used in a naive Bayes classifier (R e1071). The public sequencing data were trimmed at Q25 with fastp and processed into clonotypes with MiXCR by TCRdb, which kept only in-frame beta chains. Rows matching on CDR3 protein sequence are summarized as one entry with the most common DNA and genes. The authors' filters were not applied to this entry. This sample lists fewer than 350,000 distinct CDR3 sequences; roughly 20% were detected once. The biggest ten clones account for 15% to 17% of the sample.

On the study overall, not on this receptor specifically: Sample size was not statistically predetermined, and blinding of investigators to group allocation was not performed. Blood samples also contained most of the expanded thyroid clonotypes (frequency above 0.001), which suggests that blood repertoires may reflect thyroid immune responses. Ophthalmopathy was separated from stable hyperthyroidism by a 13 V-J signature model, with around 90% sensitivity and about 84% specificity obtained in cross-validation and 80%/75% obtained in testing. In validation, the model predicted progression to ophthalmopathy a median of around 6.5 months before onset, with about 70% sensitivity and roughly 77% specificity.

What was sequenced was blood. The V and J segments used are TRBV5-1 and TRBJ2-1; perhaps TRBD1 is the D gene, with 5 bases matching. The receptor's source is a woman aged 40 to 50 with Graves' ophthalmopathy. The CDR3 reads as follows: CASRRGGVYEQFF. The nucleotide sequence is given as TGCGCCAGCAGAAGGGGTGGGGTGTATGAGCAGTTCTTC.